The 10 T cell receptor beta chains below come from one sample, sequenced in a study of PD-1 blockade in classical Hodgkin lymphoma (TCRdb year 2020). Library creation used the immunoSEQ multiplex PCR assay. TCRdb limited this immuneACCESS table to in-frame rearrangements with V and J called. A share of clones is missing; checked studies link under half to unresolved V genes, and the rest is unexplained. The sample records about 40,000 clones, approximately 87% of which are singletons. Approximately 8.8% of the sample rests with the top ten. The time point tag for this specimen amounts to: cycle 1 day 1 (C1D1), immediately before nivolumab initiation. All trial patients had relapsed after autologous stem cell transplantation, with cohorts A, B and C differing in prior brentuximab vedotin exposure. The material sequenced was peripheral blood mononuclear cells (PBMCs), taken at baseline. These receptors were taken from a human donor with classical Hodgkin lymphoma.

The chain employs TRBV6-5 and TRBJ2-7; 11 nucleotides align to TRBD2. The V gene's germline CDR1 is MNHEY and CDR2 SVGAGI. The V gene end was trimmed by 7 bases and the J gene end by 4 bases; junction bases not matched to a gene: 3. This CDR3 has 13 amino acids. The CDR3 DNA sequence: TGTGCCAGCACTTGGACTAGCGGGTACGAGCAGTACTTC. Protein sequence: CASTWTSGYEQYF.

The J gene is TRBJ1-1, the V gene TRBV4-3, with TRBD1 as a possible D gene (6 bases). The V and J ends lost 8 bases and 1 base respectively, with 14 bases between them. CDR3 length: 14 amino acids. CDR1 and CDR2 (germline): LGHNA, YSLEER. CDR3 residues: CASPEARGNTEAFF. DNA for the CDR3: TGCGCCAGCCCCGAAGCCAGGGGGAACACTGAAGCTTTCTTT.

V gene TRBV7-9 combines with J gene TRBJ1-4, with D unresolved. This CDR3 has 13 residues. V was cut by 4 bases and J by 2 bases, with 5 bases left in between. The V gene's germline CDR1 is SEHNR and CDR2 FQNEAQ (reference sequence). This CDR3 is CASSSGTNEKLFF. The CDR3 DNA sequence: TGTGCCAGCAGCTCCGGGACTAATGAAAAACTGTTTTTT.

The V and J genes are TRBV28 and TRBJ1-1, with D possibly TRBD1 on 5 matching bases. Germline V gene lookup returns CDR1 MDHEN and CDR2 SYDVKM. The CDR3 runs to 16 residues. The ends were cut back, 10 bases at V and 1 base at J, with 22 bases in the middle. The DNA for the CDR3 is TGTGCCACCACCCCCGCAAACATTCAGGGGAACACTGAAGCTTTCTTT. Residues: CATTPANIQGNTEAFF. The variable domain in full, with the rest retrieved from reference TRBV28 and TRBJ1-1, is DVKVTQSSRYLVKRTGEKVFLECVQDMDHENMFWYRQDPGLGLRLIYFSYDVKMKEKGDIPEGYSVSREKKERFSLILESASTNQTSMYLCATTPANIQGNTEAFFGQGTRLTVV.

The V gene is TRBV7-8, the J gene TRBJ2-5, with D tentatively TRBD1 or TRBD2 (5 bases each). Germline assignment: CDR1 SGHVS and CDR2 FQNEAQ. The ends were cut back, 3 bases at V and 4 bases at J, with 12 bases in the middle. This CDR3 spans 14 amino acids. CDR3 protein: CASSFRRESETQYF. CDR3 in DNA: TGTGCCAGCAGCTTCCGCAGGGAGTCAGAGACCCAGTACTTC.

The chain is built from TRBV12-5 and TRBJ2-2; a weak D match, TRBD2 (5 bases). Germline assignment: CDR1 LGHNT and CDR2 FRNRAP. The CDR3 covers 15 residues. V was clipped by 5 bases and J by 0 bases, with 10 bases between them. The CDR3 DNA reads as TGTGCTAGTGGTACGGGATTAACGAACACCGGGGAGCTGTTTTTT. Encoded protein: CASGTGLTNTGELFF.

This chain's CDR3 is CASSDSAGNYGYTF. DNA of the CDR3: TGTGCCAGCAGTGACTCCGCCGGAAACTATGGCTACACCTTC. The genes are TRBV6-4 and TRBJ1-2; D is unresolved. The CDR3 is 14 amino acids. V dropped 0 bases and J dropped 2 bases, with 7 bases sitting between them. CDR1 MRHNA and CDR2 SNTAGT come from the germline V gene.

This sequence joins TRBV6-5 and TRBJ1-1, with 9 bases fitting TRBD1. Germline V gene data show CDR1 as MNHEY and CDR2 as SVGAGI. The CDR3 covers 16 residues. With 2 bases clipped from V and 5 bases from J, the junction kept 9 bases outside the gene matches. In DNA, the CDR3 is TGTGCCAGCAGTTACCTACCGGGACAGGGTGGGACTGAAGCTTTCTTT. This translates into CASSYLPGQGGTEAFF.

The chain recombines TRBV11-3 with TRBJ2-1, with D possibly TRBD1 on 6 matching bases. The germline gives CDR1 SGHNT, CDR2 YENEEA. CDR3 length equals 15 residues. V was cut by 4 bases and J by 3 bases, with 13 bases left in between. CDR3 region: CASSSVPGHYNEQFF. The CDR3 region has the DNA TGTGCCAGCAGCTCCGTCCCGGGACACTACAATGAGCAGTTCTTC.

This sequence joins TRBV11-3 and TRBJ2-1, with D maybe TRBD1 (5 bases). Trimming stripped 5 bases from V and 8 bases from J, with 13 bases between. Germline V gene sequence: CDR1 SGHNT, CDR2 YENEEA. CDR3 length: 13 amino acids. The CDR3 spells CASSPSGRDEQFF. The CDR3 DNA sequence: TGTGCCAGCAGCCCCTCAGGGCGAGATGAGCAGTTCTTC. The variable domain in full, completed from reference TRBV11-3 and TRBJ2-1, reads EAGVVQSPRYKIIEKKQPVAFWCNPISGHNTLYWYLQNLGQGPELLIRYENEEAVDDSQLPKDRFSAERLKGVDSTLKIQPAELGDSAVYLCASSPSGRDEQFFGPGTRLTVL.